Shown below are 13 T cell receptor beta chains from a single sample sequenced in a study of beta chain features in type 1 diabetes. Points from the study as a whole: Across all four CD4+ subsets, people with type 1 diabetes showed modestly shorter TCRB CDR3s.

Which antigens these TCRs recognize remains unknown. Expressed TCRB transcripts were sequenced after all isolated RNA was converted to cDNA. Sequencing was performed with immunoSEQ multiplex PCR; in TCRdb, only in-frame clones are kept and a portion is missing. The profile shows 160,000 or so clones, around 9% of them singletons. The sequencing input was central memory CD4+ T cells from blood. The receptors shown here come from a woman under 40 with type 1 diabetes.

This clone was observed a handful of times. The chain links TRBV4-1 to TRBJ2-3; D call uncertain. This CDR3 contains 13 residues. Germline assignment: CDR1 MGHRA and CDR2 YSYEKL. The V end lost 3 bases, the J end lost 15 bases, and 19 bases lay between the germline ends. The CDR3 spells CASSHQGLETLYF. The CDR3 bases are TGCGCCAGCAGCCACCAAGGCCTAGAGACCCTTTATTTT.

The chain employs TRBV11-2 and TRBJ2-7, with TRBD2 identical over 9 bases. V lost 1 base and J lost 5; bases outside the gene matches: 6. Germline V CDR1 and CDR2: SGHAT, FQNNGV. CDR3 length equals 15 residues. The CDR3 bases are TGTGCCAGCAGCTTAGTAGGACTAGCGTCCCACGAGCAGTACTTC. Amino acids: CASSLVGLASHEQYF.

The J gene is TRBJ1-2, the V gene TRBV2; D is possibly TRBD1 (5 bases). Trimming removed 2 bases from V and 5 bases from J, with 21 bases in between. The CDR3 is made up of 17 amino acids. The germline gives CDR1 SNHLY, CDR2 FYNNEI. CDR3 DNA sequence: TGTGCCAGCAGTGAAAGAGGCGGTCAGGTTCAGGGATATGGCTACACCTTC. This codes for CASSERGGQVQGYGYTF.

The gene calls are TRBV29-1 and TRBJ1-2; the match to TRBD1 covers 7 bases. The CDR3 has 12 residues. The germline V gene encodes CDR1 SQVTM and CDR2 ANQGSEA. V lost 1 base to trimming and J lost 8 bases; unmatched junction nucleotides: 4. CDR3 residues: CSVEGPTGGYTF. DNA for the CDR3: TGCAGCGTTGAAGGCCCGACAGGGGGCTACACCTTC.

This clone was observed a handful of times. CDR3 sequence: CASSPLAGTTDTQYF. The CDR3 DNA sequence: TGCGCCAGCAGCCCACTAGCGGGAACCACAGATACGCAGTATTTT. This chain connects TRBV5-1 to TRBJ2-3, with 10 positions matching TRBD2. The CDR3 runs to 15 residues. Trimming cost V 4 bases and J 2 bases; bases outside gene matches: 4. Germline-derived CDR1 and CDR2 are SGHRS and YFSETQ.

This clone has just a few counts. The chain carries TRBV30 and TRBJ2-7; D is perhaps TRBD2 (5 bases). There are 13 residues in the CDR3. The germline gives CDR1 GTSNPN, CDR2 SVGIG (reference sequence). V shed 0 bases and J shed 7 bases, with 13 bases lying between them. The CDR3 bases are TGTGCCTGGAGTGTTCGTGGACTGGGAGAGCAGTACTTC. Its translation: CAWSVRGLGEQYF.

The chain combines TRBV9 with TRBJ2-2; D not resolved. The CDR3 is 13 residues long. Germline CDR1 SGDLS, CDR2 YYNGEE. Trimming removed 0 bases from V and 3 bases from J, with 3 bases in between. The CDR3 DNA sequence: TGTGCCAGCAGCGTAGTCGACACCGGGGAGCTGTTTTTT. This codes for CASSVVDTGELFF.

This clone showed up just a few times. V gene TRBV6-1 combines with J gene TRBJ1-5; tentative D call: TRBD1 (5 bases). Germline V gene data show CDR1 as MNHNS and CDR2 as SASEGT. CDR3 length: 14 amino acids. With 8 bases removed from V and 0 bases from J, the gap between germline ends came to 11 bases. The CDR3 loop is CASGGTASNQPQHF. The CDR3 DNA follows: TGTGCCAGCGGGGGGACGGCTAGCAATCAGCCCCAGCATTTT.

This clone was counted between two and nine times. The gene calls are TRBV9 and TRBJ2-6; the D gene is possibly TRBD1 (6 bases). V was trimmed by 4 bases and J by 0 bases, leaving 20 bases between them. The CDR3 covers 19 residues. Germline CDR1 and CDR2: SGDLS and YYNGEE. CDR3 sequence: CASSLRDIDSISGANVLTF. The DNA for the CDR3 is TGTGCCAGCAGCCTCCGGGACATCGATTCTATCTCTGGGGCCAACGTCCTGACTTTC.

The chain is built from TRBV11-1 and TRBJ2-4; 7 positions agree with TRBD2. The length of the CDR3 is 15 residues. The J segment lost 2 bases and the V segment lost 1 base, leaving 2 bases of the junction unmatched. Looked up from germline, CDR1 is SGHAT and CDR2 is FQDESV (reference sequence). In DNA, the CDR3 is TGTGCCAGCAGCTTAGTCGGGGGGACCAAAAACATTCAGTACTTC. Translating gives CASSLVGGTKNIQYF. The variable domain in full, with the rest retrieved from reference TRBV11-1 and TRBJ2-4, is EAEVAQSPRYKITEKSQAVAFWCDPISGHATLYWYRQILGQGPELLVQFQDESVVDDSQLPKDRFSAERLKGVDSTLKIQPAELGDSAMYLCASSLVGGTKNIQYFGAGTRLSVL.

The chain joins TRBV4-2 to TRBJ2-5, with a tentative D call TRBD2 (5 bases). V lost 7 bases to trimming and J lost 4 bases, with 19 bases between them. The CDR3 is 15 amino acids. Germline V CDR1 and CDR2: LGHNA, YNFKEQ. CDR3 bases: TGTGCCAGCACCCCGTCGGTCTCTCGGGGAGAGACCCAGTACTTC. This translates into CASTPSVSRGETQYF.

In this sample, this clone turned up a few times. This chain connects TRBV19 to TRBJ1-2, with TRBD1 matching over 10 bases. The trim removed 3 bases at V and 8 bases at J, leaving 6 bases unmatched. CDR1 is LNHDA, CDR2 SQIVND, per germline (reference sequence). The CDR3 is 14 amino acids. The CDR3 region is CASSMDRGILGYTF. In DNA form, the CDR3 reads TGTGCCAGTAGTATGGACAGGGGGATACTCGGCTACACCTTC.

The CDR3 spells CASSFLTSGGNEQFF. CDR3 nucleotide sequence: TGTGCCAGCAGTTTCCTGACTAGCGGTGGGAATGAGCAGTTCTTC. The rearrangement joins TRBV28 to TRBJ2-1; 9 positions agree with TRBD2. This CDR3 contains 15 residues. The V segment lost 3 bases and the J segment 7 bases; nucleotides outside the gene matches: 7. Germline V gene lookup returns CDR1 MDHEN and CDR2 SYDVKM.